These 15 T cell receptor beta chains were all obtained from the same sample, sequenced in a study of CD8 T cells in ankylosing spondylitis. TCRdb re-called the 5' RACE reads through MiXCR, storing one row per CDR3 protein. The repertoire holds around 300,000 distinct CDR3 sequences, with approximately 10% as singletons. The sample was blood, either unsorted or a sorted T cell fraction (not recorded which). Receptors originate from a female donor with ankylosing spondylitis or in good health (not recorded which).

This clonotype was picked up a small number of times. The chain recombines TRBV18 with TRBJ1-1, with no clear D. The CDR3 length is 13 residues. The V and J ends lost 2 bases and 4 bases respectively, with 8 bases between them. Germline assignment: CDR1 KGHSH and CDR2 LQKENI. CDR3 loop: CASSPGRITEAFF. The CDR3 nucleotides read TGTGCCAGCTCACCAGGAAGGATCACTGAAGCTTTCTTT.

This clonotype was seen many times. This rearrangement joins TRBV7-9 to TRBJ2-7, with D perhaps assigned TRBD1 or TRBD2 (5 bases each). V was clipped by 3 bases and J by 4 bases, with 13 bases between them. Germline CDR1 is SEHNR and CDR2 is FQNEAQ (reference sequence). The CDR3 loop spans 14 amino acids. DNA of the CDR3: TGTGCCAGCAGCTTCGAAGGGACGAGGTACGAGCAGTACTTC. Translating gives CASSFEGTRYEQYF.

The chain recombines TRBV7-8 with TRBJ2-1; 7 nucleotides align to TRBD1. CDR1 SGHVS and CDR2 FQNEAQ come from the germline V gene. The CDR3 spans 15 residues. V lost 0 bases and J lost 3; bases outside the gene matches: 2. The CDR3 loop is CASSLATGLYNEQFF. The CDR3 nucleotides are TGTGCCAGCAGCTTAGCGACAGGGCTCTACAATGAGCAGTTCTTC. The whole variable domain, filled in from reference TRBV7-8 and TRBJ2-1, reads GAGVSQSPRYKVAKRGQDVALRCDPISGHVSLFWYQQALGQGPEFLTYFQNEAQLDKSGLPSDRFFAERPEGSVSTLKIQRTQQEDSAVYLCASSLATGLYNEQFFGPGTRLTVL.

There are many counts of this clonotype. The gene calls are TRBV20-1 and TRBJ2-4, with TRBD2 matching over 9 bases. Trimming cost V 0 bases and J 1 base; bases outside gene matches: 4. The CDR3 covers 16 residues. Germline lookup yields CDR1 DFQATT and CDR2 SNEGSKA (reference sequence). The CDR3 sequence: CSARDPTSGAKNIQYF. CDR3 DNA sequence: TGCAGTGCTAGAGACCCGACTAGCGGTGCCAAAAACATTCAGTACTTC.

The sample holds many counts of this clonotype. This sequence joins TRBV11-1 and TRBJ2-1; no clear D. Germline CDR1 reads SGHAT; CDR2 reads FQDESV (reference sequence). There are 12 residues in the CDR3. V shed 5 bases and J shed 7 bases, with 9 bases lying between them. The CDR3 protein is CASSGDRNEQFF. The CDR3 nucleotides are TGTGCCAGCAGCGGCGATCGGAATGAGCAGTTCTTC.

This clonotype has at least ten counts. The chain employs TRBV20-1 and TRBJ2-3; the D gene is possibly TRBD2 (7 bases). CDR1 is DFQATT and CDR2 is SNEGSKA in the germline V gene (reference sequence). V lost 1 base and J lost 3, with 17 bases in between. There are 16 residues in the CDR3. The CDR3 DNA reads TGCAGTGCTAGAGGGGGAGGGGCAGGGGAAACAGATACGCAGTATTTT. This gives the protein CSARGGGAGETDTQYF.

This clonotype was counted a few times. The J gene is TRBJ2-5, the V gene TRBV24-1; tentative D call: TRBD2 (6 bases). The V gene lost 2 bases and the J gene lost 3 bases, with 9 bases spanning the gap. CDR3 size: 14 residues. From germline, CDR1 is KGHDR and CDR2 SFDVKD. CDR3 DNA: TGTGCCACCAGTGATTGGGGAGGTAAAGAGACCCAGTACTTC. Translated: CATSDWGGKETQYF.

This clonotype occurred many times. The rearrangement uses TRBV28 and TRBJ2-3; 7 nucleotides agree with TRBD2. The ends lost 5 bases at V and 2 bases at J; junction bases unmatched: 7. Germline V gene lookup returns CDR1 MDHEN and CDR2 SYDVKM. There are 15 residues in the CDR3. The CDR3, as DNA: TGTGCCAGCAGTCCTCCTAGCGGACTCACAGATACGCAGTATTTT. Its protein product is CASSPPSGLTDTQYF.

This clonotype came up a few times. The chain carries TRBV28 and TRBJ2-1; 9 nucleotides agree with TRBD2. The CDR3 is 15 amino acids. Trimming took 8 bases from V and 4 from J; bases not matched to a gene: 9. Germline CDR1 is MDHEN and CDR2 is SYDVKM. The CDR3 sequence: CASGESGGHYNEQFF. The CDR3 nucleotides are TGTGCCAGCGGGGAAAGCGGGGGGCATTACAATGAGCAGTTCTTC.

This clonotype was recorded many times. The J gene is TRBJ1-6, the V gene TRBV27, with D tentatively TRBD1 (5 bases). V was trimmed by 6 bases and J by 8 bases, leaving 17 bases between them. The CDR3 consists of 15 residues. CDR1 MNHEY and CDR2 SMNVEV come from the germline V gene (reference sequence). CDR3 in amino acids: CASRLGVKMDSPLHF. CDR3 nucleotides: TGTGCCAGCAGATTGGGGGTAAAAATGGATTCACCCCTCCACTTT.

The chain links TRBV20-1 to TRBJ2-5, with D uncertain. CDR1 DFQATT and CDR2 SNEGSKA come from the germline V gene (reference sequence). V was cut by 5 bases and J by 5 bases, with 18 bases left in between. The CDR3 contains 14 residues. The CDR3, as DNA: TGCAGTGCTGGACGAAAGCAACTGGGGGAGACCCAGTACTTC. Protein sequence: CSAGRKQLGETQYF.

This clonotype was observed many times. J is TRBJ2-6 and V is TRBV10-3, with D possibly matching TRBD1 (6 bases). Germline CDR1 reads ENHRY; CDR2 reads SYGVKD. The V end lost 4 bases, the J end lost 0 bases, and 19 bases lay between the germline ends. The CDR3 extends over 19 amino acids. CDR3 in amino acids: CAISGGQPEVISGANVLTF. The CDR3 nucleotides read TGTGCCATCAGTGGAGGACAGCCCGAGGTGATCTCTGGGGCCAACGTCCTGACTTTC.

There are many counts of this clonotype. V is TRBV12-3 or TRBV12-4 and J is TRBJ1-5; no clear D gene. V was trimmed by 2 bases and J by 6 bases, leaving 11 bases between them. The CDR3 totals 14 residues. The CDR3 nucleotides are TGTGCCAGCAGTTTATCGTGGGAAGGTCAGCCCCAGCATTTT. Amino acid sequence: CASSLSWEGQPQHF.

This clonotype has a handful of counts. The chain is built from TRBV5-6 and TRBJ2-5; D unclear. The V end was cut by 3 bases, the J end by 4 bases, with 13 bases between. Germline loops: CDR1 SGHDT, CDR2 YYEEEE. The CDR3 runs to 14 residues. CDR3 bases: TGTGCCAGCAGCTCCGCCAAGGGTGGAGAGACCCAGTACTTC. Translated, it gives CASSSAKGGETQYF.

Notes on this clonotype: An end of the junction does not agree with germline; a read error may underlie this. The chain has TRBV20-1 and TRBJ2-1, with 7 bases matching TRBD2. CDR1 and CDR2 (germline): DFQATT, SNEGSKA (reference sequence). This CDR3 is 17 amino acids long. This CDR3 is CCARDSGRGPSYNEQFF. CDR3 bases: TGCTGTGCTAGAGATAGTGGGAGGGGACCTTCCTACAATGAGCAGTTCTTC.